Below, 14 T cell receptor beta chains from the same sample are listed, as sequenced in a study of cytomegalovirus exposure and HLA in healthy donors. The PCR made use of 60 Vbeta and 13 Jbeta primers. Clones were sequenced by immunoSEQ multiplex PCR, and TCRdb holds only the in-frame ones, with some missing. The table has approximately 110,000 clones, over 65% seen once. The sequencing sample was made of PBMCs. The source of these receptors is a man aged 40-55 years in good health and CMV-seropositive.

The rearrangement uses TRBV14 and TRBJ1-1; 9 nucleotides match TRBD1. Per germline, CDR1 SGHDN and CDR2 FVKESK. V gave up 1 base and J gave up 7 bases; unmatched junction bases: 10. This CDR3 is 16 amino acids long. DNA of the CDR3: TGTGCCAGCAGCCAAGCCGGACAGGGGTATAAGGGTGAAGCTTTCTTT. This translates into CASSQAGQGYKGEAFF.

V gene TRBV7-9 combines with J gene TRBJ2-7, with D perhaps TRBD1 (6 bases). CDR1 is SEHNR and CDR2 is FQNEAQ in the germline V gene (reference sequence). The V gene lost 2 bases and the J gene lost 0 bases, with 8 bases spanning the gap. CDR3 length: 14 amino acids. The CDR3 DNA is TGTGCCAGCAGCTTAACAGGGAGCTCCTACGAGCAGTACTTC. Encoded protein: CASSLTGSSYEQYF.

The CDR3 sequence is CAWSPPSSYEQYF. The CDR3 DNA sequence: TGTGCCTGGAGTCCCCCCAGCTCCTACGAGCAGTACTTC. The chain combines TRBV30 with TRBJ2-7, with D unclear. V was pared by 2 bases and J by 0 bases, with 8 bases between. This CDR3 is built from 13 residues. Germline V gene lookup returns CDR1 GTSNPN and CDR2 SVGIG (reference sequence).

For the CDR3, the DNA is TGTGCCAGCAGGCCCCCGGGCAGGGGGCATGAAAAACTGTTTTTT. Its translation is CASRPPGRGHEKLFF. The chain recombines TRBV5-5 with TRBJ1-4, with TRBD1 matching over 8 bases. V shed 5 bases, J shed 6 bases, and the junction held 9 bases outside the gene matches. This CDR3 is built from 15 residues. The germline V gene encodes CDR1 SGHKS and CDR2 YYEKEE (reference sequence).

The table lists this clone with a few counts. J is TRBJ2-7 and V is TRBV6-1; possible D gene TRBD2, 6 bases. V was clipped by 6 bases and J by 3 bases, with 12 bases between them. Germline CDR1 is MNHNS and CDR2 is SASEGT. CDR3 length: 13 residues. CDR3 sequence: CASSNEAGYEQYF. CDR3 nucleotides: TGTGCCAGCAGCAACGAAGCGGGCTACGAGCAGTACTTC.

The rearrangement joins TRBV1 to TRBJ1-1; the listed D gene, TRBD1, was not tested against the DNA. TRBV1 is classified as a pseudogene. The CDR3 has 17 amino acids. CDR3 region: CTSSQVTGATPNTEAFF. The CDR3 DNA reads TGCACCAGCAGCCAAGTCACAGGGGCCACACCCAACACTGAAGCTTTCTTT.

The chain uses TRBV5-5 and TRBJ1-5; a possible D gene is TRBD1 (5 bases). Trimming pared 4 bases from V and 5 bases from J, leaving 16 bases between. The CDR3 length is 15 residues. Germline assignment: CDR1 SGHKS and CDR2 YYEKEE (reference sequence). Here the CDR3 reads CASSPDGQGHQPQHF. The CDR3 nucleotides read TGTGCCAGCAGCCCGGACGGGCAGGGCCATCAGCCCCAGCATTTT. Based on the CDR3 plus reference TRBV5-5 and TRBJ1-5, the full variable domain is DAGVTQSPTHLIKTRGQQVTLRCSPISGHKSVSWYQQVLGQGPQFIFQYYEKEERGRGNFPDRFSARQFPNYSSELNVNALLLGDSALYLCASSPDGQGHQPQHFGDGTRLSIL.

The DNA of the CDR3 is TGCAGCGTTGAGACCGGGACTACGGAGACCCAGTACTTC. It codes for CSVETGTTETQYF. This chain joins TRBV29-1 and TRBJ2-5; 7 nucleotides align to TRBD2. After removal of 3 bases from V and 5 bases from J, the junction contained 6 bases not matched to a gene. Germline-derived CDR1 and CDR2 are SQVTM and ANQGSEA. The CDR3 is 13 residues long.

The chain has TRBV5-1 and TRBJ2-1; 11 bases are a match to TRBD2. The V gene's germline CDR1 is SGHRS and CDR2 YFSETQ. This CDR3 contains 16 residues. V shed 4 bases and J 4 bases; nucleotides not matched to a gene: 7. The CDR3 loop is CASSLRGTSGYNEQFF. In DNA form, the CDR3 reads TGCGCCAGCAGCCTACGAGGGACTAGCGGATACAATGAGCAGTTCTTC. Based on the CDR3 plus reference TRBV5-1 and TRBJ2-1, the full variable domain is KAGVTQTPRYLIKTRGQQVTLSCSPISGHRSVSWYQQTPGQGLQFLFEYFSETQRNKGNFPGRFSGRQFSNSRSEMNVSTLELGDSALYLCASSLRGTSGYNEQFFGPGTRLTVL.

The rearrangement links TRBV4-1 to TRBJ2-1; the D gene is possibly TRBD2 (6 bases). Trimming cost V 0 bases and J 9 bases, with 15 bases left between them. Looked up from germline, CDR1 is MGHRA and CDR2 is YSYEKL. The CDR3 spans 15 residues. CDR3 residues: CASSQEGGEWGEQFF. The CDR3, as DNA: TGCGCCAGCAGCCAAGAAGGAGGGGAATGGGGTGAGCAGTTCTTC.

V usage is TRBV28 and J usage is TRBJ1-2; maybe TRBD1 (5 bases). Trimming took 6 bases from V and 4 from J, leaving 12 bases between them. Germline V gene lookup returns CDR1 MDHEN and CDR2 SYDVKM. The CDR3 loop spans 13 amino acids. The CDR3 protein is CASSPIDSYGYTF. CDR3 DNA: TGTGCCAGCAGCCCCATAGACAGCTATGGCTACACCTTC.

The J gene is TRBJ1-2, the V gene TRBV11-3, with 8 positions matching TRBD1. Germline CDR1 is SGHNT and CDR2 is YENEEA. The CDR3 is 15 residues long. J lost 2 bases, V lost 6 bases, and 8 bases had no gene match. CDR3 loop: CASSSWTGPNYGYTF. DNA of the CDR3: TGTGCCAGCAGTTCCTGGACAGGGCCGAACTATGGCTACACCTTC.

This chain connects TRBV11-2 to TRBJ2-7, with D maybe TRBD1 (6 bases). The CDR3 is made up of 14 amino acids. CDR1 is SGHAT, CDR2 FQNNGV, per germline. V dropped 3 bases and J dropped 3 bases, with 12 bases sitting between them. The CDR3 reads CASSFPGDGYEQYF. CDR3 in DNA: TGTGCCAGCAGCTTCCCAGGGGATGGCTACGAGCAGTACTTC.

This rearrangement joins TRBV14 to TRBJ2-3; TRBD2 might be the D (5 bases). CDR3 length equals 13 residues. The germline V gene encodes CDR1 SGHDN and CDR2 FVKESK. Between the trimmed V and J ends, which lost 2 bases and 8 bases, there was a span of 11 bases. CDR3 protein: CASSQSTEGTQYF. CDR3 nucleotides: TGTGCCAGCAGCCAATCGACCGAGGGTACGCAGTATTTT.